This T cell receptor (beta chain) was sequenced for a study of CD8+CD57+ T cells in acquired aplastic anemia. Whole-study findings and limits: Patients did not significantly differ from controls in CD8+ Simpson's diversity. Found in both controls and patients were around 30 CD8+ CDR3 sequences.

Individuals selected for sequencing had exhibited CD8+CD57+ cell expansion on flow cytometry. Looked up from germline, CDR1 is SGDLS and CDR2 is YYNGEE. V gave up 7 bases and J gave up 8 bases, with 16 bases separating them. CDR3 length: 13 residues. A remark on this clonotype: Its antigen remains unknown.

CDR3 and TCR beta VDJ profiling relied on genomic DNA as the template. TCRdb independently ran MiXCR on the reads; one entry per CDR3 protein. The sample consists of about 120,000 distinct CDR3 sequences, 45% to 60% of them appearing once. This chain joins TRBV9 and TRBJ2-1, with TRBD2 as a possible D gene (6 bases). Sequencing input: sorted CD4+, CD8+, or CD8+CD57+ T cells (not recorded which) from PBMCs. This clonotype originated in a human donor with aplastic anemia. In DNA form, the CDR3 reads TGTGCCAGCGGACGGGGGATGGGGGATGAGCAGTTCTTC. Its protein is CASGRGMGDEQFF.